This TCR beta chain came from a study of cytomegalovirus exposure and HLA in healthy donors. Study-level background: The 120 or so validation repertoires and the 666 first-cohort repertoires shared a platform, a later analysis reported.

The germline gives CDR1 SGHRS, CDR2 YFSETQ. CDR3 length equals 13 residues. V lost 0 bases and J 7 bases, leaving 11 bases between the germline ends. Broader study findings: 164 TCR beta chains were listed as cytomegalovirus-associated.

Concerning this clone: What it binds is unknown.

Libraries were prepared by immunoSEQ multiplex PCR; TCRdb keeps only in-frame clonotypes and omits some of them. The sample lists 120,000 to 150,000 clones, around 86% seen once, with around 10% in the top ten. This TCR derives from a man between 18 and 29 years old in good health and CMV-seropositive. Input material: PBMCs. This chain joins TRBV5-1 and TRBJ2-7; perhaps TRBD1 as D (5 bases). The CDR3 DNA reads TGCGCCAGCAGCTTGGGACAGTCTGGGGAGCAGTACTTC. Protein product: CASSLGQSGEQYF.